This T cell receptor (beta chain) was observed in a study of T cell repertoires in cytomegalovirus infection. Germline values: CDR1 SNHLY, CDR2 FYNNEI. Trimming pared 7 bases from V and 3 bases from J, leaving 9 bases between. CDR3 length equals 13 residues. Notes on the study in general: In two of eight donors, the top clonotype was HLA-C-restricted CMV-specific.

A remark on this clonotype: Its antigen is unidentified.

Each CDR3 protein gets one entry after TCRdb re-called the reads with MiXCR. The sample shows 700,000 to 850,000 distinct CDR3 sequences, around a third of them seen only once. This receptor was obtained from a human donor in good health (CMV status not recorded). Some clones in this sample may be carry-over from other donors' samples. This material consisted of cultured CD8+ T cells from PBMCs, taken from culture after CMV antigen stimulation. This chain connects TRBV2 to TRBJ2-2; D is unresolved. CDR3: CASTEQYTGELFF. The CDR3 DNA follows: TGTGCCAGCACCGAACAGTACACCGGGGAGCTGTTTTTT.